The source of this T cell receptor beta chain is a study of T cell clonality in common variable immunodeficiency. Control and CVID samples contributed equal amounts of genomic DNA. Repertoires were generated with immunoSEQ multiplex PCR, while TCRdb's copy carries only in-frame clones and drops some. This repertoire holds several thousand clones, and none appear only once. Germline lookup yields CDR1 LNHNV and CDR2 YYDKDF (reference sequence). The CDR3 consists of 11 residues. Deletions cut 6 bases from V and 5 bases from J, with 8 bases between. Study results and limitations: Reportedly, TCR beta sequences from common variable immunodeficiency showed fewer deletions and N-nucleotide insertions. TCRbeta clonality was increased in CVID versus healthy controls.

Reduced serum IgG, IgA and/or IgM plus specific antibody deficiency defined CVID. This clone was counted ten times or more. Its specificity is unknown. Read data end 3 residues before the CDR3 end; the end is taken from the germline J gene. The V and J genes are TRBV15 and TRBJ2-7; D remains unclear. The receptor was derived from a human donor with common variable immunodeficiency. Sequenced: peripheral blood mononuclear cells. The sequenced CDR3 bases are TGTGCCACCAGAGGTCTGAACGAG. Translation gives CATRGLNE. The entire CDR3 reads CATRGLNEQYF.